This T cell receptor beta chain originates from a study of shared clonotypes between healthy human individuals. The study's findings and limits: Since donors were few, the genetic and exposure-history diversity represented was limited.

This clone has a single count. The antigen is undetermined. Sequencing of unsorted PBMC DNA was carried out using ten immunoSEQ deep assay plates. Authors' processing steps: Sequence data from immunoSEQ were junction-only and lacked quality scores; consequently, filtering differed. Measured with immunoSEQ multiplex PCR; TCRdb has only the in-frame clones, and not every one. The V and J calls and clone size come from that table; D and trimming were worked out from the DNA. Of about 600,000 clones in the sample, around 78% were seen once. Germline V gene data show CDR1 as MNHEY and CDR2 as SVGAGI. The CDR3 is 13 residues long. V was shortened by 3 bases and J by 4 bases, with 10 bases between the two germline ends.

Sequenced input: PBMCs. The gene calls are TRBV6-5 and TRBJ2-7; D is uncertain. This TCR was sampled from a woman in her forties in good health. Some clones in this sample may be carry-over from other donors' samples. CDR3 DNA sequence: TGTGCCAGCAGTTATCCCGGAGCGTACGAGCAGTACTTC. Residues: CASSYPGAYEQYF.